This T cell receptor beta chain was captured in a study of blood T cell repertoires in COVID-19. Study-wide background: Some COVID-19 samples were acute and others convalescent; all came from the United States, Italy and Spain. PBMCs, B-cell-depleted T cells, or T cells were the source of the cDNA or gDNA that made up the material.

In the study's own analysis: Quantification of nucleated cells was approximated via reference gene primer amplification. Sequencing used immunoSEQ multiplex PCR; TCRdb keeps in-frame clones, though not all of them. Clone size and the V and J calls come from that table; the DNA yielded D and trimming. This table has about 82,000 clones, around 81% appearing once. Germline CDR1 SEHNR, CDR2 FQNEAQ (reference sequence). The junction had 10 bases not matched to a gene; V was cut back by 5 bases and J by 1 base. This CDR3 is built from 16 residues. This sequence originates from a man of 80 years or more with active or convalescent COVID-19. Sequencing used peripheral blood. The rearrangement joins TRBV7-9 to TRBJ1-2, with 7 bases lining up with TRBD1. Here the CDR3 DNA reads TGTGCCAGCAGCCTGAAACAGGGGACAATTAACTATGGCTACACCTTC. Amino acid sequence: CASSLKQGTINYGYTF. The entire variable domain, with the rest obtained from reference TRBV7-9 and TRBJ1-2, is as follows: DTGVSQNPRHKITKRGQNVTFRCDPISEHNRLYWYRQTLGQGPEFLTYFQNEAQLEKSRLLSDRFSAERPKGSFSTLEIQRTEQGDSAMYLCASSLKQGTINYGYTFGSGTRLTVV.